This T cell receptor beta chain was identified in a study of T-cell reconstitution after alpha-beta-depleted transplantation in children. Study-wide points: One year after transplant, T-cell counts and diversity came mostly from newly produced T cells. Surviving recipient cells, namely T cells and thymic progenitors, were the source of high day-60 TCRbeta diversity in some patients.

This clonotype was detected many times. Its antigen is still unknown. It was with unique molecular identifiers that the TCRbeta library was prepared. One entry per CDR3 protein results from TCRdb running MiXCR on the PCR reads. The sample includes approximately 300,000 distinct CDR3 sequences, approximately 10% seen only once; the top ten take around 20%. Deletions cut 5 bases from V and 0 bases from J, with 10 bases between. The length of the CDR3 is 15 residues. Germline CDR1 reads SGHAT; CDR2 reads FQNNGV. This clonotype originated in a male patient between 2 and 15 years old who had a stem cell transplant for chronic granulomatous disease, so the T cells may come from the graft donor. This specimen consisted of peripheral blood, obtained 180 days after TCRalphabeta/CD19-depleted stem cell transplant. This chain links TRBV11-2 with TRBJ2-2; no definite D call. This CDR3 reads CASSPRLANTGELFF. CDR3 coding DNA: TGTGCCAGCAGCCCGAGATTAGCGAACACCGGGGAGCTGTTTTTT.